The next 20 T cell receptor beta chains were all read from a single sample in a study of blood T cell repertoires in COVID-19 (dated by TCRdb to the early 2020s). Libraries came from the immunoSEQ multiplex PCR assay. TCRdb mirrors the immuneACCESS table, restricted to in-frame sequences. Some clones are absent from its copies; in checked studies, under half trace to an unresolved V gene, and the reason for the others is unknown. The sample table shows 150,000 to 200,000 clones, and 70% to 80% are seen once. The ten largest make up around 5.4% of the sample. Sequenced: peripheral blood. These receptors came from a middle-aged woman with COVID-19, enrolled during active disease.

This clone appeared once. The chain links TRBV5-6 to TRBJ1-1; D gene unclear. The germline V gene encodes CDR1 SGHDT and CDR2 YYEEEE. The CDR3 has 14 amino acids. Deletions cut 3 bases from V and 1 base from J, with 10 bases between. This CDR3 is CASSWRGKNTEAFF. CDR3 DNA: TGTGCCAGCAGCTGGCGAGGGAAGAACACTGAAGCTTTCTTT.

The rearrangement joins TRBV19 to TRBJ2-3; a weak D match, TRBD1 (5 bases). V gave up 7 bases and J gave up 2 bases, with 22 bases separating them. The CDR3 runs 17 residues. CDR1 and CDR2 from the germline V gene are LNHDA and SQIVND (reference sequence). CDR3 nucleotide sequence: TGTGCCAGTAAATCGACTTACAGAATAGGACACACAGATACGCAGTATTTT. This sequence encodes CASKSTYRIGHTDTQYF.

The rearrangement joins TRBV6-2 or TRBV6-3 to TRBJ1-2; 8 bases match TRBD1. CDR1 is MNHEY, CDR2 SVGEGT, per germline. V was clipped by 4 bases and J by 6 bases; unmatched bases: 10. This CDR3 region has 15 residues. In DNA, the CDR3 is TGTGCCAGCAGTTCTACACAGGGGGAAAGGAATGGCTACACCTTC. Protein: CASSSTQGERNGYTF.

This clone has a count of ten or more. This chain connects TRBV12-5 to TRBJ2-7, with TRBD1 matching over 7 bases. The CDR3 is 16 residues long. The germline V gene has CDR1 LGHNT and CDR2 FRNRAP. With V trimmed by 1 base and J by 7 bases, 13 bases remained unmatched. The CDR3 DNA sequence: TGTGCTAGTGGTTTGGACTACGAGACAGGGTTGAGGGAGCAGTACTTC. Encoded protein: CASGLDYETGLREQYF.

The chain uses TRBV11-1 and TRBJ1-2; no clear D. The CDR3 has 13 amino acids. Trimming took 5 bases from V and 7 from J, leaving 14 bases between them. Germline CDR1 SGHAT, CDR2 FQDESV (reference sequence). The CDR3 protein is CASSPPGGSGYTF. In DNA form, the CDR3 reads TGTGCCAGCAGCCCACCAGGCGGGAGTGGCTACACCTTC. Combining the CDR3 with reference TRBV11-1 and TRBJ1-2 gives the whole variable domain EAEVAQSPRYKITEKSQAVAFWCDPISGHATLYWYRQILGQGPELLVQFQDESVVDDSQLPKDRFSAERLKGVDSTLKIQPAELGDSAMYLCASSPPGGSGYTFGSGTRLTVV.

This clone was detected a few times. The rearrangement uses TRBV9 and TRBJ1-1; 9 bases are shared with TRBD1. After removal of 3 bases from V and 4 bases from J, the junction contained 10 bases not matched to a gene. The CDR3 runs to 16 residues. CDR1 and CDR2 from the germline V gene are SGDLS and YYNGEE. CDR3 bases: TGTGCCAGCAGCGACATATCACAGGGGGCAAGCACTGAAGCTTTCTTT. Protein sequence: CASSDISQGASTEAFF. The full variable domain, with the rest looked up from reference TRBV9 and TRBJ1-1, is DSGVTQTPKHLITATGQRVTLRCSPRSGDLSVYWYQQSLDQGLQFLIQYYNGEERAKGNILERFSAQQFPDLHSELNLSSLELGDSALYFCASSDISQGASTEAFFGQGTRLTVV.

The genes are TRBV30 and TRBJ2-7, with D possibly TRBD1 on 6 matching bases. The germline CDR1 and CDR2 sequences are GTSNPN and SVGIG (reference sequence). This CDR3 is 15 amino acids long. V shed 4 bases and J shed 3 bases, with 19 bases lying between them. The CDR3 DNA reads TGTGCCTGGACCCCTAGTTGGACAGAGTTCTACGAGCAGTACTTC. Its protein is CAWTPSWTEFYEQYF.

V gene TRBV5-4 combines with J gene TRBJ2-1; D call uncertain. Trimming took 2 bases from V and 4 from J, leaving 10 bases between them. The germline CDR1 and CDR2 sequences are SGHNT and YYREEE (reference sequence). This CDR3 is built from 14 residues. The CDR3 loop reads CASSFIQKYNEQFF. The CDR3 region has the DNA TGTGCCAGCAGCTTTATACAGAAATACAATGAGCAGTTCTTC.

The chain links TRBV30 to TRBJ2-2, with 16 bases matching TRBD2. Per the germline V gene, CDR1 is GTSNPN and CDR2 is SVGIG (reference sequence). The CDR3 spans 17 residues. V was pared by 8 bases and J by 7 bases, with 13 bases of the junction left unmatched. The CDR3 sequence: CARDRAGTSGGVGELFF. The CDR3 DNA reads TGTGCCAGAGATCGTGCCGGGACTAGCGGGGGGGTCGGGGAGCTGTTTTTT.

CDR3 protein: CASSPYRTGIGGNQPQHF. The CDR3 bases are TGTGCCAGCTCACCATATCGGACAGGAATTGGGGGCAATCAGCCCCAGCATTTT. The V and J genes are TRBV18 and TRBJ1-5; TRBD1 aligns across 7 bases. J gave up 2 bases and V 2 bases, and 12 bases lay outside the gene matches. In germline, CDR1 is KGHSH, CDR2 LQKENI. The CDR3 has 18 amino acids.

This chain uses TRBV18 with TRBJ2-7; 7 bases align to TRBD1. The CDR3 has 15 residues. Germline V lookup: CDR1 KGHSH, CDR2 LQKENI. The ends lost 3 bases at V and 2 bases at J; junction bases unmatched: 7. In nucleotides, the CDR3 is TGTGCCAGCTCACCTGAAGGGGGCGCAGCCTACGAGCAGTACTTC. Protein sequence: CASSPEGGAAYEQYF. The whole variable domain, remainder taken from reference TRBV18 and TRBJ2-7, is NAGVMQNPRHLVRRRGQEARLRCSPMKGHSHVYWYRQLPEEGLKFMVYLQKENIIDESGMPKERFSAEFPKEGPSILRIQQVVRGDSAAYFCASSPEGGAAYEQYFGPGTRLTVT.

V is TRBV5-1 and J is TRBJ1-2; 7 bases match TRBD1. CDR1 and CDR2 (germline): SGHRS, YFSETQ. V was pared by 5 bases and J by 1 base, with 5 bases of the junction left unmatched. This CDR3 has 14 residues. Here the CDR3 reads CASSGPGGNYGYTF. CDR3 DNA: TGCGCCAGCAGTGGCCCAGGGGGTAACTATGGCTACACCTTC.

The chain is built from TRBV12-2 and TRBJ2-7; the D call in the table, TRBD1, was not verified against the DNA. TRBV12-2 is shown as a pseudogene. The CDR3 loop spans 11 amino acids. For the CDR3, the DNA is TGTGACAGTCCTAAATCCTACGAGCAGTACTTC. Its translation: CDSPKSYEQYF.

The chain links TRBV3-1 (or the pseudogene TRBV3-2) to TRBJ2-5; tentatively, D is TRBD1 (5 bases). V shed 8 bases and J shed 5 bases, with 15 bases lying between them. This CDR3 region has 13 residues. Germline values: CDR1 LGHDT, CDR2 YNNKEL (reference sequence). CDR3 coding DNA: TGTGCCAGCGAGGACATACCGCTGGAGACCCAGTACTTC. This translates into CASEDIPLETQYF.

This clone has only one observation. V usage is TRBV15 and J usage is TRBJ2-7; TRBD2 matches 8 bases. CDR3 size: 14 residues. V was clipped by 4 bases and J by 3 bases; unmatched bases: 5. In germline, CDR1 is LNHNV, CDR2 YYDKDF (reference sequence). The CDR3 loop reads CATSNGLANYEQYF. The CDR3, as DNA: TGTGCCACCAGCAACGGACTAGCAAACTACGAGCAGTACTTC. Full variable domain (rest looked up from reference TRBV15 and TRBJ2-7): DAMVIQNPRYQVTQFGKPVTLSCSQTLNHNVMYWYQQKSSQAPKLLFHYYDKDFNNEADTPDNFQSRRPNTSFCFLDIRSPGLGDTAMYLCATSNGLANYEQYFGPGTRLTVT.

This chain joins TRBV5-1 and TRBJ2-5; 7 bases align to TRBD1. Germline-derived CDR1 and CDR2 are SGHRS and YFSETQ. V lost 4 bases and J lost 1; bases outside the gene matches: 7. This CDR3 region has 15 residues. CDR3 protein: CASSPGQLFQETQYF. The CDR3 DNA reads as TGCGCCAGCAGCCCGGGACAGCTATTCCAAGAGACCCAGTACTTC.

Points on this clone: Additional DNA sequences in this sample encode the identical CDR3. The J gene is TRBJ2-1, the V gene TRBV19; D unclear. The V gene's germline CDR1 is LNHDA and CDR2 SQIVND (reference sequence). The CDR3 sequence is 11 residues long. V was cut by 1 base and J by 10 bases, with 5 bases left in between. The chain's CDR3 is CASSIAREQFF. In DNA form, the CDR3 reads TGTGCCAGTAGTATAGCCCGGGAGCAGTTCTTC.

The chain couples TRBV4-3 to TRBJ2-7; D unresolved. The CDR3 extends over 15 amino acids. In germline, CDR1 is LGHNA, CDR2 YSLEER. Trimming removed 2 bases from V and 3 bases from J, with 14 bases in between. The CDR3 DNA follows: TGCGCCAGCAGCCAACAGACTTCAGTTCTCTACGAGCAGTACTTC. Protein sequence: CASSQQTSVLYEQYF.

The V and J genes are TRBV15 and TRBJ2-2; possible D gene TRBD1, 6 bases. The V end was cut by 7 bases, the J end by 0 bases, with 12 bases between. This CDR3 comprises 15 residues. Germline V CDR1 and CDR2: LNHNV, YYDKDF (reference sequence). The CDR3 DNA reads TGTGCCACCAACCCCGACAGGCCGAACACCGGGGAGCTGTTTTTT. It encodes CATNPDRPNTGELFF.

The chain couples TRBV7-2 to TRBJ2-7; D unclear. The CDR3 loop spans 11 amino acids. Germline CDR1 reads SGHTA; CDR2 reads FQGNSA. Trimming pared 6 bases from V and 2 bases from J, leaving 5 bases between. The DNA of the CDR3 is TGTGCCAGCAGTTCCGCCTACGAGCAGTACTTC. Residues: CASSSAYEQYF.